This T cell receptor (beta chain) derives from a study of blood T cell repertoires in COVID-19. Study information: Donors in the United States, Italy and Spain gave samples during acute or convalescent COVID-19. Sample material is recorded as cDNA or gDNA derived from T cells, B-cell-depleted T cells, or PBMCs.

Authors' analysis steps: Amplification with reference gene primers provided the estimates of nucleated cell counts. The assay was immunoSEQ multiplex PCR, and TCRdb's table has in-frame clones only and misses some. Clone size and V and J calls were adopted from that table, with D and trimming inferred from the DNA. The sample consists of 470,000 or so clones, roughly 85% of them appearing once. Looked up from germline, CDR1 is SGDLS and CDR2 is YYNGEE. The CDR3 consists of 13 residues. Trimming removed 0 bases from V and 5 bases from J, with 8 bases in between. The chain combines TRBV9 with TRBJ2-5; no firm D call. The origin of this receptor is a human donor in a cohort sampled during active COVID-19. The sample comprised peripheral blood. Here the CDR3 DNA reads TGTGCCAGCAGCGTAGCTTCGAGGGAGACCCAGTACTTC. Translated, it gives CASSVASRETQYF.